Here is one T cell receptor beta chain with its context. What it binds is unknown. Each sample gave at least 6.5 million isolated PBMCs. This entry belongs to a study of blood T cells in healthy people across ages. Study context: In model experiments, template switching was able to capture about one barcoded beta molecule for every two T cells that were present. Study-level findings and limits: CMV status of donors was unknown, possibly confounding expanded clonotype changes.

A second roughly 7 to 11 cycle PCR used barcoded and J-beta primers. CDR3-containing paired-end reads numbered at least 2.5 million in each sample. MiXCR, run by TCRdb on the 5' RACE reads, gives a single entry per CDR3 protein. The sample carries around 900,000 distinct CDR3 sequences, around 26% recorded once. The germline V gene has CDR1 SGHRS and CDR2 YFSETQ. This CDR3 is 16 amino acids long. V lost 1 base to trimming and J lost 5 bases, with 18 bases between them. This TCR was recovered from a woman of 80 years or more in good health. The sequenced material came from blood. V is TRBV5-1 and J is TRBJ1-1; D not certain. CDR3 sequence (DNA): TGCGCCAGCAGCTTGAGCAGAGTCTCCTTGGGGACTGAAGCTTTCTTT. Protein: CASSLSRVSLGTEAFF. Drawing the rest from reference TRBV5-1 and TRBJ1-1, the complete variable domain is KAGVTQTPRYLIKTRGQQVTLSCSPISGHRSVSWYQQTPGQGLQFLFEYFSETQRNKGNFPGRFSGRQFSNSRSEMNVSTLELGDSALYLCASSLSRVSLGTEAFFGQGTRLTVV.